The sequence of this T cell receptor (beta chain) was determined in a study of PD-L1 blockade in urothelial cancer. Study as a whole: The patients first took atezolizumab around 2014, receiving 1,200 mg intravenously every 3 weeks. Analysis of blood occurred 3 weeks (second dose) and 6 weeks after treatment start.

Produced via immunoSEQ multiplex PCR; TCRdb's table is partial and in-frame only. The table lists about 120,000 clones, about 83% of them singletons, with 2% to 3% in the top ten. Stated time point: peripheral blood 6 weeks after treatment start. Losses at the gene ends were 8 bases for V and 2 bases for J; bases not matched to a gene: 6. Germline V gene data show CDR1 as MNHNS and CDR2 as SASEGT. The CDR3 length is 14 residues. The sequenced sample was PBMCs, obtained around atezolizumab (anti-PD-L1) treatment. This receptor was taken from a man aged 45-65 years with urothelial cancer. The gene calls are TRBV6-1 and TRBJ2-7, with 10 bases that match TRBD2. CDR3 nucleotides: TGTGCCAGCGCCTTACTAGCGGGAACCTACGAGCAGTACTTC. The encoded protein is CASALLAGTYEQYF.